The 22 T cell receptor beta chains given below trace back to one sample, sequenced in a study of blood T cell repertoires in COVID-19. The protocol was immunoSEQ multiplex PCR, while the TCRdb copy is restricted to in-frame clones and leaves out a portion. The repertoire has about 260,000 clones, around 90% of them found once; the top ten carry roughly 3.9%. The sequencing input was peripheral blood. The receptors shown here come from a woman aged 40 to 50 with acute or convalescent COVID-19.

The chain is built from TRBV24-1 and TRBJ2-2; TRBD1 matches at 9 bases. Germline V gene sequence: CDR1 KGHDR, CDR2 SFDVKD. There are 16 residues in the CDR3. V lost 3 bases to trimming and J lost 1 base; unmatched junction nucleotides: 2. CDR3 loop: CATSDGGQGNTGELFF. The CDR3 region has the DNA TGTGCCACCAGTGATGGGGGACAGGGGAACACCGGGGAGCTGTTTTTT.

The rearrangement joins TRBV2 to TRBJ1-1, with TRBD1 matching 9 bases. Per germline, CDR1 SNHLY and CDR2 FYNNEI. The CDR3 has 13 residues. The V gene end was trimmed by 4 bases and the J gene end by 11 bases; junction bases not matched to a gene: 8. CDR3 in DNA: TGTGCCAGCAGTGTTCGACAGGGGGTTTTTGCTTTCTTT. It yields the protein CASSVRQGVFAFF.

V is TRBV14 and J is TRBJ1-1; D ambiguous. V gave up 4 bases and J gave up 5 bases, with 11 bases separating them. This CDR3 has 13 residues. From germline, CDR1 is SGHDN and CDR2 FVKESK. As DNA, the CDR3 is TGTGCCAGCAGCCGGACTAAAGGGACTGAAGCTTTCTTT. Amino acids: CASSRTKGTEAFF.

The CDR3 DNA sequence: TGTGCCAGCAGCCCGAGCTCTGGAAACACCATATATTTT. As protein: CASSPSSGNTIYF. The chain recombines TRBV3-1 (or the pseudogene TRBV3-2) with TRBJ1-3, with D hard to call. The CDR3 runs 13 residues. Germline V gene sequence: CDR1 LGHDT, CDR2 YNNKEL (reference sequence). V lost 4 bases and J 0 bases, leaving 4 bases between the germline ends.

The J gene is TRBJ2-5, the V gene TRBV7-9, with TRBD2 matching over 12 bases. The CDR3 sequence is 17 residues long. CDR1 is SEHNR and CDR2 is FQNEAQ in the germline V gene (reference sequence). V shed 1 base and J 5 bases; nucleotides not matched to a gene: 8. The DNA of the CDR3 is TGTGCCAGCAGCTTAGGGACTAGCGGGACGGTCCGGGAGACCCAGTACTTC. Translated: CASSLGTSGTVRETQYF.

The rearrangement links TRBV6-5 to TRBJ1-2, with 8 positions matching TRBD1. Germline CDR1 MNHEY, CDR2 SVGAGI. With V trimmed by 0 bases and J by 0 bases, 3 bases remained unmatched. The CDR3 extends over 16 amino acids. CDR3 protein: CASSYSGTGANYGYTF. The CDR3 DNA reads TGTGCCAGCAGTTACTCAGGGACAGGCGCTAACTATGGCTACACCTTC.

The chain links TRBV5-6 to TRBJ2-1, with 8 bases fitting TRBD1. The V gene's germline CDR1 is SGHDT and CDR2 YYEEEE. The CDR3 contains 12 residues. V shed 4 bases and J 10 bases; nucleotides not matched to a gene: 4. CDR3 sequence: CASSLGTGEQFF. The CDR3 nucleotides read TGTGCCAGCAGCCTGGGGACAGGAGAGCAGTTCTTC.

On this clone: Other DNA sequences in the same sample also yield this CDR3. The V and J genes are TRBV18 and TRBJ1-4, with a weak D call TRBD1 (5 bases). CDR1 is KGHSH and CDR2 is LQKENI in the germline V gene. V lost 4 bases to trimming and J lost 0 bases, with 6 bases between them. This CDR3 is built from 14 residues. CDR3 region: CASSLGATNEKLFF. DNA of the CDR3: TGTGCCAGCTCACTAGGGGCAACTAATGAAAAACTGTTTTTT.

This clone was counted a single time. V and J are TRBV3-1 (or the pseudogene TRBV3-2) and TRBJ1-4, with 8 bases lining up with TRBD1. CDR1 is LGHDT, CDR2 YNNKEL, per germline (reference sequence). The CDR3 contains 15 residues. V lost 1 base and J lost 7; bases outside the gene matches: 5. The CDR3 DNA follows: TGTGCCAGCAGCCAAGCAGGGGGCCAAGGTGAAAAACTGTTTTTT. It encodes CASSQAGGQGEKLFF.

This chain links TRBV11-2 with TRBJ2-1, with TRBD1 matching 9 bases. The V segment lost 6 bases and the J segment 3 bases; nucleotides outside the gene matches: 0. The CDR3 is 13 residues long. Germline values: CDR1 SGHAT, CDR2 FQNNGV. CDR3: CASRGQGYNEQFF. The CDR3, as DNA: TGTGCCAGCAGGGGACAGGGCTACAATGAGCAGTTCTTC.

The rearrangement joins TRBV19 to TRBJ2-1; possible D gene TRBD1, 6 bases. The CDR3 is 12 amino acids. V lost 4 bases to trimming and J lost 11 bases, with 12 bases between them. The germline CDR1 and CDR2 sequences are LNHDA and SQIVND (reference sequence). The DNA for the CDR3 is TGTGCCAGTAGTACCCAGGGGTCCCAGCAGTTCTTC. Its translation is CASSTQGSQQFF.

This sequence joins TRBV27 and TRBJ1-4, with D possibly matching TRBD1 (6 bases). CDR3 length equals 13 residues. The ends were cut back, 8 bases at V and 4 bases at J, with 11 bases in the middle. In germline, CDR1 is MNHEY, CDR2 SMNVEV (reference sequence). DNA for the CDR3: TGTGCCAGCGGCACAGGGTTTAATGAAAAACTGTTTTTT. It is translated as CASGTGFNEKLFF.

The V call is TRBV7-9, the J call TRBJ1-1; TRBD1 matches at 8 bases. V lost 4 bases to trimming and J lost 6 bases; unmatched junction nucleotides: 13. Germline CDR1 and CDR2: SEHNR and FQNEAQ (reference sequence). The CDR3 spans 16 residues. CDR3 nucleotides: TGTGCCAGCAGCTCAGACGACAGGGGTCGAGACGCTGAAGCTTTCTTT. It translates to CASSSDDRGRDAEAFF.

The chain joins TRBV10-2 to TRBJ2-1; 7 bases align to TRBD2. The CDR3 totals 18 residues. The germline gives CDR1 WSHSY, CDR2 SAAADI. V lost 2 bases and J lost 7; bases outside the gene matches: 17. For the CDR3, the DNA is TGCGCCAGCAGTGAGCCGACGAGCCGGCTAGCGGAACTAAATGAGCAGTTCTTC. Protein sequence: CASSEPTSRLAELNEQFF.

The J gene is TRBJ1-6, the V gene TRBV2; D is perhaps TRBD1 (6 bases). This CDR3 contains 15 residues. Trimming shortened V by 3 bases and J by 7 bases, and 13 bases separated the two germline ends. Germline CDR1 is SNHLY and CDR2 is FYNNEI. In DNA form, the CDR3 reads TGTGCCAGCAGTGAGCAGGGGCAAAAGAATTCACCCCTCCACTTT. Amino acids: CASSEQGQKNSPLHF.

The chain carries TRBV6-5 and TRBJ2-7; 12 nucleotides match TRBD2. With 5 bases clipped from V and 0 bases from J, the junction kept 2 bases outside the gene matches. CDR1 is MNHEY, CDR2 SVGAGI, per germline. The CDR3 covers 15 residues. CDR3 protein: CASSRLAGDSYEQYV. CDR3 coding DNA: TGTGCCAGCAGTCGACTAGCGGGGGACTCCTACGAGCAGTACGTC.

The chain has TRBV7-3 and TRBJ2-1; 11 bases line up with TRBD2. CDR3 length: 15 residues. Germline V gene lookup returns CDR1 SGHTA and CDR2 FQGTGA. The junction had 8 bases not matched to a gene; V was cut back by 5 bases and J by 8 bases. CDR3 sequence (DNA): TGTGCCAGCAGCCCCCCTAGCGGGGGGTTGTATGAGCAGTTCTTC. Amino acids: CASSPPSGGLYEQFF.

This chain uses TRBV6-1 with TRBJ1-1; D is unclear. V was shortened by 2 bases and J by 5 bases, with 12 bases between the two germline ends. CDR1 is MNHNS and CDR2 is SASEGT in the germline V gene. This CDR3 contains 14 residues. CDR3 region: CASSEQGRSTEAFF. Written as DNA, the CDR3 is TGTGCCAGCAGTGAACAAGGGAGGAGTACTGAAGCTTTCTTT.

The V call is TRBV11-2, the J call TRBJ1-3; weak D call: TRBD1 (6 bases). CDR3 length: 14 amino acids. Trimming shortened V by 11 bases and J by 2 bases, and 16 bases separated the two germline ends. Germline-derived CDR1 and CDR2 are SGHAT and FQNNGV. CDR3 sequence: CASQGPETGNTIYF. The DNA of the CDR3 is TGTGCCTCCCAGGGGCCGGAAACTGGAAACACCATATATTTT.

This chain joins TRBV7-3 and TRBJ2-7; D gene unclear. V was pared by 7 bases and J by 5 bases, with 9 bases between. This CDR3 contains 11 residues. Germline CDR1 reads SGHTA; CDR2 reads FQGTGA. DNA of the CDR3: TGTGCCAGCATCAAGCCCCACGAGCAGTACGTC. It specifies CASIKPHEQYV.

The chain joins TRBV7-8 to TRBJ2-7; D possibly uses TRBD1 or TRBD2 (5 bases each). V dropped 5 bases and J dropped 6 bases, with 8 bases sitting between them. This CDR3 region has 11 residues. From germline, CDR1 is SGHVS and CDR2 FQNEAQ. CDR3 in amino acids: CASSQGVEQYV. For the CDR3, the DNA is TGTGCCAGCAGCCAGGGAGTCGAGCAGTACGTC.

The genes are TRBV23-1 and TRBJ1-2; a weak D match, TRBD1 (5 bases). TRBV23-1 is recorded as an ORF, its role being uncertain. The V gene lost 3 bases and the J gene lost 2 bases, with 16 bases spanning the gap. This CDR3 has 16 amino acids. In DNA, the CDR3 is TGCGCCAGCAGTCATTACGTGGGGGGGAGAAACTATGGCTACACCTTC. This gives the protein CASSHYVGGRNYGYTF.